These 20 T cell receptor beta chains were all obtained from the same sample, sequenced in a study of blood T cell repertoires in COVID-19. Some clones are missing from TCRdb's copy, which holds only in-frame ones; the method was immunoSEQ multiplex PCR. The sample records 250,000 to 300,000 clones, over 85% being singletons. Sequencing input: PBMCs or T cells enriched from blood (not recorded which). These receptors were obtained from a woman aged 55 to 70 who had recovered from COVID-19.

This sequence joins TRBV15 and TRBJ1-5; D is unclear. The CDR3 is 14 amino acids. Trimming shortened V by 0 bases and J by 5 bases, and 8 bases separated the two germline ends. Germline V CDR1 and CDR2: LNHNV, YYDKDF (reference sequence). The CDR3 loop reads CATSREVTDQPQHF. CDR3 sequence (DNA): TGTGCCACCAGCAGAGAAGTTACAGATCAGCCCCAGCATTTT. Filled out from reference TRBV15 and TRBJ1-5, the complete variable domain reads DAMVIQNPRYQVTQFGKPVTLSCSQTLNHNVMYWYQQKSSQAPKLLFHYYDKDFNNEADTPDNFQSRRPNTSFCFLDIRSPGLGDTAMYLCATSREVTDQPQHFGDGTRLSIL.

This chain links TRBV28 with TRBJ2-7, with a weak D call TRBD1 (6 bases). The germline V gene has CDR1 MDHEN and CDR2 SYDVKM. V was pared by 4 bases and J by 6 bases, with 16 bases between. The CDR3 contains 14 residues. DNA of the CDR3: TGTGCCAGCAGTTCCAGGGGACCTCCGAGCGAGCAGTACTTC. It translates to CASSSRGPPSEQYF.

The CDR3 reads CAISESNGRGIGYTF. The CDR3 DNA sequence: TGTGCCATCAGTGAGTCGAATGGTAGGGGGATCGGCTACACCTTC. The chain employs TRBV10-3 and TRBJ1-2, with D possibly being TRBD1 (6 bases). With 0 bases removed from V and 8 bases from J, the gap between germline ends came to 16 bases. CDR1 and CDR2 (germline): ENHRY, SYGVKD. CDR3 length: 15 amino acids.

The J gene is TRBJ2-7, the V gene TRBV7-9; possible D gene TRBD1, 5 bases. The V end was cut by 5 bases, the J end by 5 bases, with 22 bases between. CDR3 length equals 16 residues. CDR1 SEHNR and CDR2 FQNEAQ come from the germline V gene (reference sequence). The CDR3: CASSPKGSVFADEQYF. The CDR3 nucleotides are TGTGCCAGCAGCCCCAAGGGGTCCGTCTTTGCTGACGAGCAGTACTTC. Full variable domain (remainder filled in from reference TRBV7-9 and TRBJ2-7): DTGVSQNPRHKITKRGQNVTFRCDPISEHNRLYWYRQTLGQGPEFLTYFQNEAQLEKSRLLSDRFSAERPKGSFSTLEIQRTEQGDSAMYLCASSPKGSVFADEQYFGPGTRLTVT.

V and J are TRBV27 and TRBJ1-4, with TRBD1 identical over 7 bases. The CDR3 spans 13 residues. Germline CDR1 and CDR2: MNHEY and SMNVEV (reference sequence). With V trimmed by 7 bases and J by 6 bases, 5 bases remained unmatched. The chain's CDR3 is CASNSQGDEKLFF. The CDR3 nucleotides are TGTGCCAGCAATTCTCAGGGGGATGAAAAACTGTTTTTT. Full variable domain (remainder filled in from reference TRBV27 and TRBJ1-4): EAQVTQNPRYLITVTGKKLTVTCSQNMNHEYMSWYRQDPGLGLRQIYYSMNVEVTDKGDVPEGYKVSRKEKRNFPLILESPSPNQTSLYFCASNSQGDEKLFFGSGTQLSVL.

This clone was counted only a few times. V and J are TRBV29-1 and TRBJ1-1, with 7 bases identical to TRBD1. Germline-derived CDR1 and CDR2 are SQVTM and ANQGSEA. V lost 3 bases and J lost 0; bases outside the gene matches: 7. The CDR3 runs 15 residues. CDR3 sequence: CSVEGQRIMNTEAFF. The CDR3 region has the DNA TGCAGCGTTGAGGGACAGAGGATCATGAACACTGAAGCTTTCTTT. The variable domain in full, completed from reference TRBV29-1 and TRBJ1-1, reads SAVISQKPSRDICQRGTSLTIQCQVDSQVTMMFWYRQQPGQSLTLIATANQGSEATYESGFVIDKFPISRPNLTFSTLTVSNMSPEDSSIYLCSVEGQRIMNTEAFFGQGTRLTVV.

The chain links TRBV10-1 to TRBJ1-1; D gene unclear. Germline values: CDR1 WNHNN, CDR2 SYGVQD (reference sequence). V lost 3 bases, J lost 0 bases, and 8 bases lay in between. CDR3 length: 14 amino acids. CDR3 nucleotide sequence: TGCGCCAGCAGTGATTCCCCCTTGAACACTGAAGCTTTCTTT. This codes for CASSDSPLNTEAFF.

The genes are TRBV19 and TRBJ2-7; D not certain. V was trimmed by 5 bases and J by 2 bases, leaving 13 bases between them. Germline V gene sequence: CDR1 LNHDA, CDR2 SQIVND (reference sequence). The CDR3 contains 14 residues. CDR3 residues: CASSPADSTYEQYF. The CDR3 nucleotides are TGTGCCAGTAGTCCGGCAGACTCCACCTACGAGCAGTACTTC.

The chain combines TRBV13 with TRBJ1-1; D remains ambiguous. The CDR3 sequence is 15 residues long. The V end lost 0 bases, the J end lost 1 base, and 9 bases lay between the germline ends. The V gene's germline CDR1 is PRHDT and CDR2 FYEKMQ (reference sequence). This CDR3 is CASSLGRQENTEAFF. The CDR3 nucleotides read TGTGCCAGCAGCTTAGGACGGCAGGAGAACACTGAAGCTTTCTTT. Full variable domain (outside the CDR3, taken from reference TRBV13 and TRBJ1-1): AAGVIQSPRHLIKEKRETATLKCYPIPRHDTVYWYQQGPGQDPQFLISFYEKMQSDKGSIPDRFSAQQFSDYHSELNMSSLELGDSALYFCASSLGRQENTEAFFGQGTRLTVV.

The chain has TRBV30 and TRBJ2-2; TRBD1 matches at 7 bases. Trimming at V came to 4 bases and at J to 3 bases, leaving 5 bases not matched to a gene. The CDR3 is 14 amino acids. Germline assignment: CDR1 GTSNPN and CDR2 SVGIG (reference sequence). CDR3 in amino acids: CAWNGQEHTGELFF. DNA of the CDR3: TGTGCCTGGAATGGACAGGAGCACACCGGGGAGCTGTTTTTT.

The rearrangement uses TRBV7-8 and TRBJ2-1, with D perhaps TRBD2 (6 bases). This CDR3 spans 13 amino acids. The V gene lost 7 bases and the J gene lost 8 bases, with 15 bases spanning the gap. In germline, CDR1 is SGHVS, CDR2 FQNEAQ. In DNA form, the CDR3 reads TGTGCCAGCAACCGCGGGGTCACGGATGAGCAGTTCTTC. It translates to CASNRGVTDEQFF.

The chain links TRBV6-5 to TRBJ1-3; D is ambiguous. This CDR3 contains 16 residues. Per the germline V gene, CDR1 is MNHEY and CDR2 is SVGAGI. V dropped 0 bases and J dropped 4 bases, with 13 bases sitting between them. CDR3: CASSYSVQSRGNTIYF. CDR3 DNA: TGTGCCAGCAGTTACTCGGTACAGTCAAGGGGAAACACCATATATTTT.

The chain recombines TRBV18 with TRBJ1-2; a possible D gene is TRBD1 (5 bases). The V gene's germline CDR1 is KGHSH and CDR2 LQKENI. V lost 0 bases and J 5 bases, leaving 25 bases between the germline ends. The CDR3 contains 19 residues. For the CDR3, the DNA is TGTGCCAGCTCACCACCTATGGGGACTATAATGGGGAAGCCTTATGGCTACACCTTC. As protein: CASSPPMGTIMGKPYGYTF.

The V and J genes are TRBV5-1 and TRBJ2-3, with D unclear. From germline, CDR1 is SGHRS and CDR2 YFSETQ. The CDR3 length is 12 residues. Trimming cost V 1 base and J 6 bases, with 6 bases left between them. CDR3 loop: CASSLNRDTQYF. DNA of the CDR3: TGCGCCAGCAGCTTGAACCGGGATACGCAGTATTTT.

The V and J genes are TRBV1 and TRBJ2-1; the table's D call TRBD2 went unverified against the DNA. TRBV1 is annotated as a pseudogene. This CDR3 comprises 17 residues. The CDR3 spells CTSSQSPPGGLYNEQFF. DNA of the CDR3: TGCACCAGCAGCCAATCCCCCCCGGGGGGGCTTTACAATGAGCAGTTCTTC.

This sequence joins TRBV19 and TRBJ1-5, with 7 nucleotides matching TRBD1. CDR1 LNHDA and CDR2 SQIVND come from the germline V gene (reference sequence). This CDR3 is built from 13 residues. V gave up 10 bases and J gave up 4 bases; unmatched junction bases: 7. CDR3 coding DNA: TGTGCCACCTCAGGGGGGATTAATCAGCCCCAGCATTTT. Protein sequence: CATSGGINQPQHF.

In regard to this clone: The sample holds other DNA sequences that translate to the same CDR3. This chain links TRBV18 with TRBJ1-1; a possible D gene is TRBD1 (6 bases). Germline V gene data show CDR1 as KGHSH and CDR2 as LQKENI. Between the trimmed V and J ends, which lost 3 bases and 7 bases, there was a span of 9 bases. The CDR3 length is 12 residues. The CDR3 loop reads CASSPLQGEAFF. The CDR3 DNA reads as TGTGCCAGCTCACCCTTACAGGGTGAAGCTTTCTTT.

This chain joins TRBV18 and TRBJ1-1; D is ambiguous. The CDR3 covers 13 residues. Germline-derived CDR1 and CDR2 are KGHSH and LQKENI. V dropped 6 bases and J dropped 1 base, with 9 bases sitting between them. CDR3 bases: TGTGCCAGCTCCGCGGAGCAGAACACTGAAGCTTTCTTT. Translated: CASSAEQNTEAFF.

This chain links TRBV6-1 with TRBJ1-1, with a weak D call TRBD1 (6 bases). Germline V gene lookup returns CDR1 MNHNS and CDR2 SASEGT. CDR3 length: 14 amino acids. V lost 2 bases to trimming and J lost 4 bases, with 11 bases between them. This CDR3 is CASSESQGRTEAFF. CDR3 coding DNA: TGTGCCAGCAGTGAATCTCAGGGGCGCACTGAAGCTTTCTTT.

The J gene is TRBJ2-7, the V gene TRBV11-2; D might be TRBD2 (6 bases). V was cut by 3 bases and J by 9 bases, with 24 bases left in between. CDR1 and CDR2 (germline): SGHAT, FQNNGV. This CDR3 has 16 residues. CDR3 amino acids: CASSFGPGTEPLGQYF. DNA of the CDR3: TGTGCCAGCAGCTTTGGTCCCGGGACTGAACCTCTGGGGCAGTACTTC.